These T cell receptor beta chains were read from a single sample in a study of molecular identifiers for immune sequencing clone quantification. TCRdb reanalysed the PCR reads using MiXCR and keeps one entry per CDR3 protein. The table lists about 320,000 distinct CDR3 sequences, roughly a fifth of them singletons. Specimen: naive CD8+ T cells from blood, with Jurkat cell RNA spiked in. These TCRs come from a human donor in good health. Some libraries in this study had Jurkat cell RNA spiked in. Both conserved end residues are part of each CDR3. Each record gives: D gene, V gene, J gene, clone size, CDR3 DNA, CDR3 protein. The D gene is left open where the match is weak. A clone size is listed for some rows: how often the clone was seen (once, few, many), or a class if it is expanded.

TRBD2	TRBV5-6	TRBJ2-5	many	TGTGCCAGCAGCCTTACTAGCGGGGGGGCTGCGACCCAGTACTTC	CASSLTSGGAATQYF
TRBD1	TRBV19	TRBJ1-5	NA	TGTGCCAGTAGTCCTCAGGGGGCGGCGCAGCCCCAGCATTTT	CASSPQGAAQPQHF
NA	TRBV12-3/TRBV12-4	TRBJ2-1	many	TGTGCCAGCAGTTTACGGGACAAGCCCCCCAATGAGCAGTTCTTC	CASSLRDKPPNEQFF
NA	TRBV20-1	TRBJ1-4	few	TGCAGTGCTACAACCTGGACAGAACCTAATGAAAAACTGTTTTTT	CSATTWTEPNEKLFF
NA	TRBV4-1	TRBJ2-2	NA	TGCGCCAGCAGCCCCCAGGGGACCACCGGGGAGCTGTTTTTT	CASSPQGTTGELFF
NA	TRBV28	TRBJ1-1	NA	TGTGCCAGCACCTCCCTGGGGCAGTCAGAAGCTTCCTTT	CASTSLGQSEASF
NA	TRBV7-9	TRBJ2-7	few	TGTGCCAGCAGCCCGGCGGGTTTTTCGAGCGAGCAGTACTTC	CASSPAGFSSEQYF
TRBD1	TRBV7-9	TRBJ1-2	few	TGTGCCAGCAGCTTAGCCCCGGACAGGGGGCACGGCTACACCTTC	CASSLAPDRGHGYTF
NA	TRBV7-8	TRBJ2-5	many	TGTGCCAGCAGCTTGTTGTCTCTCCAAGAGACCCAGTACTTC	CASSLLSLQETQYF
NA	TRBV20-1	TRBJ2-3	NA	TGCAGTGCTTACTACAATCTCGGGGATACGCAGTATTTT	CSAYYNLGDTQYF
TRBD2	TRBV20-1	TRBJ2-7	few	TGCAGTGCTAGAGACCCCATTAGCGGGGGCTACGAGCAGTACTTC	CSARDPISGGYEQYF
NA	TRBV11-2	TRBJ2-3	NA	TGTGCCAGCAGCTTAGTGATGTATACAGATACGCAGTATTTT	CASSLVMYTDTQYF
TRBD2	TRBV29-1	TRBJ2-3	NA	TGCAGCGTTGAACTAGCGGGGGGGTTCTATACGCAGTATTTT	CSVELAGGFYTQYF
NA	TRBV12-3/TRBV12-4	TRBJ1-1	NA	TGTGCCAGCAAAATGACAGTGAACACTGAAGCTTTCTTT	CASKMTVNTEAFF
NA	TRBV7-9	TRBJ2-7	NA	TGTGCCAGCAGCTCTACTAGCTCGGGGATCTACGAGCAGTACTTC	CASSSTSSGIYEQYF
NA	TRBV7-9	TRBJ2-6	many	TGTGCCAGCAGCCCCAAGGGGGCTGGGGCCAACGTCCTGACTTTC	CASSPKGAGANVLTF
TRBD2	TRBV7-9	TRBJ2-1	many	TGTGCCAGCAGCAGAGTAGCGGGCCTGCCGTACAATGAGCAGTTCTTC	CASSRVAGLPYNEQFF
TRBD1	TRBV20-1	TRBJ2-7	many	TGCAGTGCTAGAGACCAGACAGGGGCCCTCTACGAGCAGTACTTC	CSARDQTGALYEQYF
TRBD2	TRBV24-1	TRBJ2-3	many	TGTGCCACCAGTGGCGGGAGTGCAGATACGCAGTATTTT	CATSGGSADTQYF
NA	TRBV6-1	TRBJ2-3	few	TGTGCCAGCAGTGAAGAACCGCGGCTCCCCGGGGGTACGCAGTATTTT	CASSEEPRLPGGTQYF
NA	TRBV20-1	TRBJ2-4	many	TGCAGTGCCACCACGCTAGCGCCTGACAAAAACATTCAGTACTTC	CSATTLAPDKNIQYF
TRBD2	TRBV7-2	TRBJ2-5	few	TGTGCCAGCAGCTTGCCACTAGCGGGAGGGCCTCTCTTGGAGACCCAGTACTTC	CASSLPLAGGPLLETQYF
TRBD1	TRBV19	TRBJ2-3	many	TGTGCCAGTACCACGACAGGGTCCCCCACAGATACGCAGTATTTT	CASTTTGSPTDTQYF
NA	TRBV7-9	TRBJ1-1	many	TGTGCCAGCAGCCGTGCACAGGAGGCGATTGGCGATTTTGAAGCTTTCTTT	CASSRAQEAIGDFEAFF
NA	TRBV4-1	TRBJ1-4	few	TGCGCCAGCAGCTCACAGTGGGACTCTAATGAAAAACTGTTTTTT	CASSSQWDSNEKLFF
NA	TRBV7-9	TRBJ2-1	many	TGTGCCAGCAGCCCAAGGAATAGCGTGGGCAATGAGCAGTTCTTC	CASSPRNSVGNEQFF
NA	TRBV4-1	TRBJ2-1	NA	TGCGCCAGCAGCCATCCTACCGACAAGGGAGGAGTATACAATGAGCAGTTCTTC	CASSHPTDKGGVYNEQFF
NA	TRBV13	TRBJ1-2	many	TGTGCCAGCAGCGAAACAGGGACGACCTATGGCTACACCTTC	CASSETGTTYGYTF
NA	TRBV6-2/TRBV6-3	TRBJ2-4	many	TGTGCCAGCAGTTATCCCCCGCAGGGCCGGAACATTCAGTACTTC	CASSYPPQGRNIQYF
NA	TRBV9	TRBJ2-7	many	TGTGCCAGCAGCTCAATTCCGTTTTCCGAGCAGTACTTC	CASSSIPFSEQYF
NA	TRBV3-1	TRBJ1-2	few	TGTGCCAGCAGCCAAGTGTACACAGGATATGGCTACACCTTC	CASSQVYTGYGYTF
TRBD1	TRBV12-3/TRBV12-4	TRBJ2-3	many	TGTGCCAGCGGCGGACAGGGTAGTCCAGATACGCAGTATTTT	CASGGQGSPDTQYF
TRBD2	TRBV12-3/TRBV12-4	TRBJ2-3	NA	TGTGCCAGCAGTTTGTCAAGCGGGGGATTATCTAGCACAGATGCGCAGTATTTT	CASSLSSGGLSSTDAQYF
NA	TRBV5-6	TRBJ1-2	NA	TGTGCCAGCAGCTTGGAAGGCGACGGCAACTATGGCTACACCTTC	CASSLEGDGNYGYTF
NA	TRBV20-1	TRBJ2-3	NA	TGCAGTGCTAGAGATCGGAGGACGGAAAGGGGGACAGATACGCAGTATTTT	CSARDRRTERGTDTQYF
TRBD2	TRBV11-2	TRBJ2-1	many	TGTGCCAGCAGCTCCCAACTAGCGGGAGGGTTCTACAATGAGCAGTTCTTC	CASSSQLAGGFYNEQFF
NA	TRBV2	TRBJ2-5	few	TGTGCCAGCAGCTCCGGGACTTTTCAGGAAGAGACCCAGTACTTC	CASSSGTFQEETQYF
NA	TRBV6-1	TRBJ1-5	many	TGTGCCAGCAGTGATCCCTACAGAGTGAATAGCAATCAGCCCCAGCATTTT	CASSDPYRVNSNQPQHF
NA	TRBV5-4	TRBJ1-5	many	TGTGCCAGCAGCCCTACTACAGGGCCCAATCAGCCCCAGCATTTT	CASSPTTGPNQPQHF
NA	TRBV27	TRBJ2-7	few	TGTGCCAGCAGTTCCGCCGCAGAAGACGAGCAGTACTTC	CASSSAAEDEQYF
NA	TRBV27	TRBJ1-6	few	TGTGCCAGCAGTTTATTACGAGGGCTTGGGGATTCACCCCTCCACTTT	CASSLLRGLGDSPLHF
NA	TRBV7-9	TRBJ1-1	NA	TGTGCCAGCAGCCGCTCCGGGACTCTCTTT	CASSRSGTLF
TRBD2	TRBV29-1	TRBJ2-3	many	TGCAGCGTCATTAGCGGGAGGGGGTCCACAGATACGCAGTATTTT	CSVISGRGSTDTQYF
TRBD1	TRBV29-1	TRBJ1-4	many	TGCAGCGCTCAGACAGGGGGCACTAATGAAAAACTGTTTTTT	CSAQTGGTNEKLFF
TRBD1	TRBV29-1	TRBJ2-3	many	TGCAGCGTACTACAGGGGGCAAGGACGCAGTATTTT	CSVLQGARTQYF
NA	TRBV7-9	TRBJ1-1	many	TGTGCCAGCAGCTTAGATGTTTCCAGTGAAGCTTTCTTT	CASSLDVSSEAFF
NA	TRBV4-1	TRBJ2-2	NA	TGCGCCAGCAGCCAATGGTATCAGACAACGAACACCGGGGAGCTGTTTTTT	CASSQWYQTTNTGELFF
NA	TRBV4-3	TRBJ1-6	NA	TGCGCCAGCAGCCAAGACCGGGATGTTAATTCACCCCTCCACTTT	CASSQDRDVNSPLHF
NA	TRBV28	TRBJ1-1	many	TGTGCCAGCAGTTTCTACACGAACACTGAAGCTTTCTTT	CASSFYTNTEAFF
NA	TRBV2	TRBJ1-2	NA	TGTGCCAGCTTGAGTGAGAGGGACTATGGCTACACCTTC	CASLSERDYGYTF
TRBD2	TRBV6-2/TRBV6-3	TRBJ2-1	many	TGTGCCAGCAGTTACCCGGGGGGAGAGTTAGGGGAGCAGTTCTTC	CASSYPGGELGEQFF
TRBD1	TRBV7-9	TRBJ1-1	many	TGTGCCAGCAGCTCCGTTGCAGGGCAGGGGGCGTCCCAAGCTTTCTTT	CASSSVAGQGASQAFF
NA	TRBV20-1	TRBJ2-4	few	TGCAGTGGACGAGGCAGTTTAGCCAAAAACATTCAGTACTTC	CSGRGSLAKNIQYF
TRBD1	TRBV19	TRBJ1-5	few	TGTGCCAGTACCAGGACAGGGGAGAGTTATAGCAATCAGCCCCAGCATTTT	CASTRTGESYSNQPQHF